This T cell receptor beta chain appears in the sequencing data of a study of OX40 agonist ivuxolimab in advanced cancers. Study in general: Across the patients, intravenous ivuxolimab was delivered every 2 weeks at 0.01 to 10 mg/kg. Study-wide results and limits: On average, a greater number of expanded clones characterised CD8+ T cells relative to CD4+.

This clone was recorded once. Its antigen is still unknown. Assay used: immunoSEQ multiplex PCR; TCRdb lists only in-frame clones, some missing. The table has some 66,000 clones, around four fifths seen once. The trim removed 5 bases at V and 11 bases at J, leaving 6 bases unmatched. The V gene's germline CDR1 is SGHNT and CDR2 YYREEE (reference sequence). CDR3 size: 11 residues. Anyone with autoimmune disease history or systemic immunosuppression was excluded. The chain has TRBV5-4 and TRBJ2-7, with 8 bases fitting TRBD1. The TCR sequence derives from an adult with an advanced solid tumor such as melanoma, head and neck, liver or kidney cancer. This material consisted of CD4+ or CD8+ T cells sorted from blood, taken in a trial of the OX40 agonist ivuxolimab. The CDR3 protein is CASRQGTGKYF. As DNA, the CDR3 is TGTGCCAGCAGACAAGGGACAGGCAAGTACTTC.